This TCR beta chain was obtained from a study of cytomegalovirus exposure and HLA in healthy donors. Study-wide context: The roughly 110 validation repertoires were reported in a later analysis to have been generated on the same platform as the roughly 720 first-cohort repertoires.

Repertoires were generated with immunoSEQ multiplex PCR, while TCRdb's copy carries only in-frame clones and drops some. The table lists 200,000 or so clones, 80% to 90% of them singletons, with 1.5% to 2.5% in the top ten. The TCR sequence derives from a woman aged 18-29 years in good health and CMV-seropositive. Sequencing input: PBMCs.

In nucleotides, the CDR3 is TGTGCCTGGAGTGTTCAAAGGACTTCCGGGCGTGGAGATACGCAGTATTTT. It is translated as CAWSVQRTSGRGDTQYF. The chain is built from TRBV30 and TRBJ2-3; D may be TRBD2 (5 bases). The CDR3 is made up of 17 amino acids. The V end lost 0 bases, the J end lost 5 bases, and 21 bases lay between the germline ends. The germline gives CDR1 GTSNPN, CDR2 SVGIG (reference sequence).